This T cell receptor beta chain is drawn from a study of T cells in Graves' hyperthyroidism and ophthalmopathy. There were TCR beta CDR3 regions amplified from RNA transcripts. An initial round of RT-PCR targeting the TCR CDR3 relied on the HTBI primer set. In TCRdb, the multiplex PCR reads were re-called with MiXCR into one record per CDR3 protein. The repertoire holds 300,000 to 350,000 distinct CDR3 sequences, over 15% seen once, with around 34% in the top ten. Ten or more counts support this clonotype. The sequenced material came from blood. The TCR sequence derives from a man aged 30-40 years with Graves' hyperthyroidism.

CDR3 region: CASSFGPLGPTDTQYF. The CDR3 DNA sequence: TGCGCCAGCAGCTTCGGACCTCTCGGCCCCACAGATACGCAGTATTTT. The J gene is TRBJ2-3, the V gene TRBV5-1; D not certain. This CDR3 is built from 16 residues. CDR1 SGHRS and CDR2 YFSETQ come from the germline V gene. V gave up 2 bases and J gave up 2 bases, with 15 bases separating them.